A single sample gave rise to the 8 T cell receptor beta chains below, sequenced in a study of control samples from healthy donors and cancer patients. Profiled with immunoSEQ multiplex PCR; TCRdb holds only in-frame clones, not every one. The sample shows roughly 450,000 clones, approximately 92% of them seen only once. The sequencing sample was made of PBMCs. These receptors were taken from a middle-aged man with head and neck cancer.

V gene TRBV18 combines with J gene TRBJ1-5; D ambiguous. V gave up 3 bases and J gave up 3 bases, with 12 bases separating them. Germline V gives CDR1 KGHSH, CDR2 LQKENI. CDR3 length: 15 amino acids. CDR3 in DNA: TGTGCCAGCTCACCTTTCCACAGTTCCAATCAGCCCCAGCATTTT. Translation gives CASSPFHSSNQPQHF.

J is TRBJ2-1 and V is TRBV11-2; 8 bases fit TRBD2. The CDR3 is 14 amino acids. Looked up from germline, CDR1 is SGHAT and CDR2 is FQNNGV. V was pared by 1 base and J by 9 bases, with 5 bases of the junction left unmatched. CDR3 DNA: TGTGCCAGCAGCTTAGTGCGGGAGGACGGTGAGCAGTTCTTC. Protein product: CASSLVREDGEQFF.

This sequence joins TRBV10-1 and TRBJ1-1, with 7 bases identical to TRBD1. With V trimmed by 6 bases and J by 2 bases, 3 bases remained unmatched. The germline gives CDR1 WNHNN, CDR2 SYGVQD (reference sequence). The CDR3 runs 13 residues. The CDR3 loop reads CASSRQGNTEAFF. CDR3 nucleotides: TGCGCCAGCAGCAGACAGGGTAACACTGAAGCTTTCTTT.

This clone was seen just once. The gene calls are TRBV27 and TRBJ2-1; a possible D gene is TRBD1 (6 bases). The CDR3 consists of 15 residues. V was shortened by 2 bases and J by 0 bases, with 8 bases between the two germline ends. Germline values: CDR1 MNHEY, CDR2 SMNVEV (reference sequence). CDR3: CASSLRDNSYNEQFF. The CDR3 DNA follows: TGTGCCAGCAGTTTAAGGGACAACTCCTACAATGAGCAGTTCTTC.

The chain links TRBV29-1 to TRBJ2-3, with no clear D. Germline assignment: CDR1 SQVTM and CDR2 ANQGSEA. V gave up 3 bases and J gave up 4 bases, with 11 bases separating them. The CDR3 covers 13 residues. DNA for the CDR3: TGCAGCGTTGAGGCGTCAGGCGCAGATACGCAGTATTTT. It translates to CSVEASGADTQYF.

This chain joins TRBV11-1 and TRBJ1-6; D is undetermined. CDR1 is SGHAT and CDR2 is FQDESV in the germline V gene (reference sequence). The V end was cut by 5 bases, the J end by 5 bases, with 13 bases between. The CDR3 consists of 15 residues. This chain's CDR3 is CASSPRTAHNSPLHF. The CDR3 DNA follows: TGTGCCAGCAGCCCCCGGACGGCTCATAATTCACCCCTCCACTTT.

V usage is TRBV6-6 and J usage is TRBJ2-7; D might be TRBD1 (6 bases). With 2 bases removed from V and 3 bases from J, the gap between germline ends came to 14 bases. Looked up from germline, CDR1 is MNHNY and CDR2 is SVGAGI (reference sequence). The CDR3 contains 15 residues. Here the CDR3 reads CASSYSQGTRYEQYF. The CDR3, as DNA: TGTGCCAGCAGTTACAGTCAGGGGACCCGCTACGAGCAGTACTTC.

The chain combines TRBV2 with TRBJ1-6; no clear D gene. Per the germline V gene, CDR1 is SNHLY and CDR2 is FYNNEI. There are 11 residues in the CDR3. The V end lost 6 bases, the J end lost 19 bases, and 16 bases lay between the germline ends. CDR3 protein: CASSEHEVQHF. CDR3 DNA: TGTGCCAGCAGCGAACACGAAGTTCAGCACTTT.